Listed here is a single T cell receptor beta chain. What antigen it recognizes has not been identified. One end of the junction is discordant with germline, which a read error may explain. After genomic DNA was extracted with an AllPrep DNA/RNA Kit, the TCRbeta CDR3 regions were amplified using the immunoSEQ hsTCRb Kit. The published analysis was carried out like this. Productive rearrangements, meaning in-frame CDR3 nucleotide sequences with no stop codons, were analyzed in immunoSEQ Analyzer 3.0. Sample overlap was measured using the Morisita index, while clonality was calculated from productive entropy normalized to the number of productive rearrangements. Drawn from immuneACCESS, this table holds only the in-frame rearrangements with V and J called that TCRdb kept. Clones are partly lost; checked studies trace under half to an unresolved V gene and leave the rest unexplained. V, J and clone size are those of that table, while D and trimming were read from the DNA. A total of 1,100 or so clones appear in this sample, 46% of them only once. Around 35% of the sample lies in the top ten.

The meaning behind the sample label is: roughly 19 nM rapamycin added during CMV-specific T-cell product expansion (Rapa-TCP). In the context of the paper, the sample label stands for: CMVpp65/IE-1-reactive T cells enriched by IFNgamma capture and expanded in vitro. PBMCs were stimulated for around six hours with overlapping CMV pp65 and IE-1 peptide pools, each at roughly 0.55 ug/ml. IFNgamma-producing CMV-stimulated cells were positively selected with the IFNgamma Secretion Assay-Cell Enrichment and Detection Kit (Miltenyi Biotec). Enriched IFNgamma+ cells were grown for about 20 days with irradiated autologous feeders together with either IL-7/IL-15 or IL-2. To provide enough cells for different cell sorting steps, buffy coats were used from about a sixth of the 19 healthy donors. Biocoll density gradient centrifugation was the method used to isolate peripheral blood mononuclear cells. Healthy donor buffy coats were obtained from DRK.

The sample comes from a study of T cell therapy product for transplant patients (dated by TCRdb to between 2018 and 2021). For context, the study as a whole: The wider healthy donor group, in Berlin, Germany, included roughly 20 individuals (approximately ten male and 9 female) aged about 25 to 85 years. The TCRbeta repertoire analysis of rapamycin-treated and untreated products included n = 3 healthy donors. The study developed a next-generation autologous adoptive antiviral T-cell product for immunosuppressed solid organ transplant patients, using CMV as the model virus. To assess clonal composition, the researchers compared the TCRbeta repertoires of CMV-specific T-cell products that were either rapamycin-treated or untreated, with both kinds coming from the same donors. The expansion media were supplemented either with IL-7 and IL-15 at 8.5 to 10 ng/ml or, alternatively, with IL-2 at around 53 U/ml.

Results and caveats for the whole study, not just this receptor: In untreated products the top 10 clones covered 90% to 95% of the repertoire, compared with around 71% in rapamycin-treated products. A more diverse, less clonal TCRbeta repertoire and a greater number of distinct clones were observed in rapamycin-treated products than in untreated products. Paired products from the same donor had many clones in common, while repertoires from different donors did not overlap. The authors proposed that the higher clonal diversity in Rapa-TCPs may reflect the survival of low-frequency clones and the preferential expansion of central memory T cells.

From the cysteine through the phenylalanine, the CDR3 covers 14 amino acids. Of the read, only the CDR3 DNA is kept; its 42 bases are in frame from base 1. The germline V gene supplies CDR1 MNHEY and CDR2 SVGAGI. The chain was built from TRBV6-5 and TRBJ2-3, with no confidently assigned D gene. The receptor comes from an adult in good health. The sequenced material came from a sorted cell population cultured from PBMCs. The CDR3 reads as follows: CAISESGGTDTQYF. The DNA sequence reads TGTGCCATCAGTGAGTCTGGGGGCACAGATACGCAGTATTTT.